The TCR beta chain under discussion was sequenced for a study of blood T cell repertoires in COVID-19. Overall study context: T cells, B-cell-depleted T cells, or PBMCs provided the cDNA or gDNA that served as material.

CDR1 is MNHEY, CDR2 SVGAGI, per germline. The CDR3 consists of 14 residues. Germline trimming cut 6 bases from V and 5 bases from J; bases unmatched to any gene: 3. TCRdb's copy holds only in-frame clones and misses some; the assay was immunoSEQ multiplex PCR. The repertoire includes some 250,000 clones, about 86% of them detected once, and 8.5% to 10% sits in the top ten. The chain combines TRBV6-5 with TRBJ1-6, with 8 bases matching TRBD1. The source is a man aged 35-49 years with active or convalescent COVID-19. The specimen was peripheral blood. DNA of the CDR3: TGTGCCAGCAGGGGGGGACAGGATAATTCACCCCTCCACTTT. Translating gives CASRGGQDNSPLHF.